The source of this T cell receptor (beta chain) is a study of tumor and adjacent non-tumor tissue in lung cancer. The ends were cut back, 1 base at V and 2 bases at J, with 17 bases in the middle. Germline assignment: CDR1 MDHEN and CDR2 SYDVKM. The CDR3 has 17 amino acids. The library came from three nested PCR rounds adapted from ARM-PCR protocols. TCRdb analysed the multiplex PCR reads with MiXCR anew, one entry per CDR3 protein. The data hold some 47,000 distinct CDR3 sequences, with approximately 59% observed a single time. This clonotype turned up a few times. The antigen remains unidentified. Findings and caveats of the study: Normal lung showed higher cumulative top 100 clone frequency than tumor.

The template was RNA from unsorted bulk tissue. This non-tumor lung sample came from over 3 cm beyond the tumor edge. Chemotherapy-naive patients with new lung cancer underwent thoracic surgery in China, August–November 2014. This chain uses TRBV28 with TRBJ1-2, with a weak D call TRBD1 (6 bases). The sample taken for sequencing was distant non-tumor lung tissue. The sequence was collected from a woman in her thirties or forties with non-small cell lung cancer. In DNA, the CDR3 is TGTGCCAGCAGTTTATTGATCGAAGGGGGACGAAACTATGGCTACACCTTC. This translates into CASSLLIEGGRNYGYTF.